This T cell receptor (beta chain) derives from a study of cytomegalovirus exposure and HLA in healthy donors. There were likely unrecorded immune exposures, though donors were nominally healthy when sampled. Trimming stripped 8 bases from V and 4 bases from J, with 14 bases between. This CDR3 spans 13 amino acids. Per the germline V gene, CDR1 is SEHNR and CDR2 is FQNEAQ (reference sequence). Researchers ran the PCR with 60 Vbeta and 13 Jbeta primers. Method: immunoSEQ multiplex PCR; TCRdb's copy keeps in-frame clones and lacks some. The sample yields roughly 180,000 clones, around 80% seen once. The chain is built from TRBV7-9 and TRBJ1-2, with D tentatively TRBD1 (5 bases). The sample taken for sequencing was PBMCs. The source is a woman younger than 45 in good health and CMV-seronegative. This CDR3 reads CASRGQGFYGYTF. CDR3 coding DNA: TGTGCCAGCCGAGGTCAGGGATTCTATGGCTACACCTTC.